A selection of T cell receptor beta chains follows, all from one sample in a study of T cell responses to AZD1222 COVID-19 vaccine. Method: immunoSEQ multiplex PCR; TCRdb's copy keeps in-frame clones and lacks some. Among 150,000 or so clones listed, 94% were seen once. This specimen consisted of peripheral blood, obtained on day 0 of AZD1222 vaccination. All receptors derive from an adult in good health. Each CDR3 is given with its conserved first and last residue. Each record gives: V gene, J gene, D gene, clone size, CDR3 protein, CDR3 DNA. D genes are given only for firm matches. The size entry is marked missing in some rows and otherwise reads once, few, many or a size class.

v_gene: TRBV5-1
j_gene: TRBJ2-3
d_gene: -
abundance: -
CDR3aa: CASSEEGDTQYF
CDR3nt: TGCGCCAGCAGCGAGGAAGGAGATACGCAGTATTTT

v_gene: TRBV18
j_gene: TRBJ2-1
d_gene: TRBD1
abundance: -
CDR3aa: CASSPPGQGEFF
CDR3nt: TGTGCCAGCTCACCACCTGGACAGGGGGAGTTCTTC

v_gene: TRBV30
j_gene: TRBJ1-4
d_gene: TRBD1
abundance: -
CDR3aa: CAWRGGQDVGKLFF
CDR3nt: TGTGCCTGGAGGGGGGGACAGGATGTTGGAAAACTGTTTTTT

v_gene: TRBV4-1
j_gene: TRBJ1-2
d_gene: TRBD1
abundance: -
CDR3aa: CASSQVTGGVNGYTF
CDR3nt: TGCGCCAGCAGCCAAGTGACAGGGGGCGTGAATGGCTACACCTTC

v_gene: TRBV29-1
j_gene: TRBJ1-2
d_gene: TRBD1
abundance: once
CDR3aa: CSATGQGSHGYTF
CDR3nt: TGCAGCGCCACGGGACAGGGTTCGCATGGCTACACCTTC

v_gene: TRBV5-1
j_gene: TRBJ2-7
d_gene: -
abundance: -
CDR3aa: CASSFGTVDHEQYF
CDR3nt: TGCGCCAGCAGCTTCGGGACCGTAGATCACGAGCAGTACTTC

v_gene: TRBV2
j_gene: TRBJ1-4
d_gene: -
abundance: -
CDR3aa: CASSEAVSWEKLFF
CDR3nt: TGTGCCAGCAGTGAAGCCGTTTCGTGGGAAAAACTGTTTTTT

v_gene: TRBV18
j_gene: TRBJ2-7
d_gene: -
abundance: -
CDR3aa: CASSPPVSVTSYEQYF
CDR3nt: TGTGCCAGCTCACCACCGGTCAGCGTGACCTCCTACGAGCAGTACTTC

v_gene: TRBV4-1
j_gene: TRBJ2-5
d_gene: TRBD2
abundance: -
CDR3aa: CASSQEGRAETQYF
CDR3nt: TGCGCCAGCAGCCAAGAGGGGAGGGCCGAGACCCAGTACTTC

v_gene: TRBV10-3
j_gene: TRBJ2-1
d_gene: TRBD1
abundance: -
CDR3aa: CAISKDREWSSYNEQFF
CDR3nt: TGTGCCATCAGTAAAGACAGGGAGTGGAGCTCCTACAATGAGCAGTTCTTC

v_gene: TRBV18
j_gene: TRBJ2-7
d_gene: -
abundance: -
CDR3aa: CASSSTWGEQYF
CDR3nt: TGTGCCAGCTCGTCCACTTGGGGAGAGCAGTACTTC

v_gene: TRBV10-1
j_gene: TRBJ1-5
d_gene: -
abundance: -
CDR3aa: CASTLPYGQPQHF
CDR3nt: TGCGCCAGCACCCTGCCCTACGGGCAGCCCCAGCATTTT

v_gene: TRBV6-5
j_gene: TRBJ1-5
d_gene: -
abundance: -
CDR3aa: CASKEVPGLNQPQHF
CDR3nt: TGTGCCAGCAAGGAGGTTCCAGGGCTCAATCAGCCCCAGCATTTT

v_gene: TRBV4-1
j_gene: TRBJ2-1
d_gene: -
abundance: -
CDR3aa: CASSQDASASESSYNEQFF
CDR3nt: TGCGCCAGCAGCCAAGATGCTTCGGCTAGCGAGAGCTCCTACAATGAGCAGTTCTTC

v_gene: TRBV24-1
j_gene: TRBJ2-1
d_gene: -
abundance: -
CDR3aa: CATSATGVEQFF
CDR3nt: TGTGCCACCAGTGCTACGGGGGTTGAGCAGTTCTTC

v_gene: TRBV28
j_gene: TRBJ2-4
d_gene: -
abundance: once
CDR3aa: CASGNLLAKNIQYF
CDR3nt: TGTGCCAGCGGGAACCTTCTAGCCAAAAACATTCAGTACTTC

v_gene: TRBV3-1/TRBV3-2
j_gene: TRBJ2-7
d_gene: -
abundance: -
CDR3aa: CASSQGFRGNEQYF
CDR3nt: TGTGCCAGCAGCCAAGGTTTCAGGGGAAACGAGCAGTACTTC

v_gene: TRBV2
j_gene: TRBJ2-3
d_gene: -
abundance: few
CDR3aa: CASSEAKKRAQYF
CDR3nt: TGTGCCAGCAGTGAAGCAAAGAAAAGAGCGCAGTATTTT

v_gene: TRBV6-5
j_gene: TRBJ1-5
d_gene: -
abundance: -
CDR3aa: CATTTGNQPQHF
CDR3nt: TGTGCCACCACGACAGGCAATCAGCCCCAGCATTTT

v_gene: TRBV29-1
j_gene: TRBJ1-2
d_gene: -
abundance: few
CDR3aa: CSVAGGTREYGYTF
CDR3nt: TGCAGCGTCGCTGGGGGGACACGGGAATATGGCTACACCTTC

v_gene: TRBV13
j_gene: TRBJ2-1
d_gene: TRBD2
abundance: -
CDR3aa: CASSLDWYGRGNEQFF
CDR3nt: TGTGCCAGCAGCTTAGACTGGTACGGGAGGGGCAATGAGCAGTTCTTC

v_gene: TRBV19
j_gene: TRBJ2-2
d_gene: -
abundance: -
CDR3aa: CASTTGRAIPGELFF
CDR3nt: TGTGCCAGTACCACTGGTAGGGCGATCCCCGGGGAGCTGTTTTTT

v_gene: TRBV12-3/TRBV12-4
j_gene: TRBJ1-1
d_gene: -
abundance: once
CDR3aa: CASSFRREAFF
CDR3nt: TGTGCCAGCAGTTTTCGGAGAGAAGCTTTCTTT

v_gene: TRBV19
j_gene: TRBJ2-1
d_gene: -
abundance: -
CDR3aa: CASPTSNRIFRNEQFF
CDR3nt: TGTGCCAGCCCCACCTCGAACAGGATCTTCAGAAATGAGCAGTTCTTC

v_gene: TRBV27
j_gene: TRBJ1-1
d_gene: -
abundance: -
CDR3aa: CASSLKGVNTEAFF
CDR3nt: TGTGCCAGCAGTTTAAAGGGTGTGAACACTGAAGCTTTCTTT

v_gene: TRBV28
j_gene: TRBJ1-1
d_gene: -
abundance: -
CDR3aa: CASSLGESEAFF
CDR3nt: TGTGCCAGCAGTTTAGGAGAATCTGAAGCTTTCTTT

v_gene: TRBV7-2
j_gene: TRBJ2-3
d_gene: TRBD2
abundance: -
CDR3aa: CASSVGGADTQYF
CDR3nt: TGTGCCAGCAGCGTCGGGGGGGCAGATACGCAGTATTTT

v_gene: TRBV2
j_gene: TRBJ2-1
d_gene: -
abundance: -
CDR3aa: CASRWGQVRFF
CDR3nt: TGTGCCAGCAGGTGGGGGCAGGTGCGGTTCTTC

v_gene: TRBV19
j_gene: TRBJ1-3
d_gene: -
abundance: -
CDR3aa: CASSTTLGSDGNTIYF
CDR3nt: TGTGCCAGTAGTACGACTCTCGGCAGCGACGGAAACACCATATATTTT

v_gene: TRBV7-8
j_gene: TRBJ1-1
d_gene: -
abundance: -
CDR3aa: CASSLGNFMNTEAFF
CDR3nt: TGTGCCAGCAGCTTAGGGAACTTCATGAACACTGAAGCTTTCTTT

v_gene: TRBV20-1
j_gene: TRBJ1-1
d_gene: -
abundance: -
CDR3aa: CSASPGARGYTEAFF
CDR3nt: TGCAGTGCTAGTCCCGGCGCCCGGGGTTACACTGAAGCTTTCTTT

v_gene: TRBV9
j_gene: TRBJ2-7
d_gene: -
abundance: once
CDR3aa: CASSVGAGLYEQYF
CDR3nt: TGTGCCAGCAGCGTAGGGGCAGGACTTTACGAGCAGTACTTC

v_gene: TRBV6-2/TRBV6-3
j_gene: TRBJ2-7
d_gene: TRBD1
abundance: -
CDR3aa: CASSWDRFYEQYF
CDR3nt: TGTGCCAGCAGTTGGGACAGGTTCTACGAGCAGTACTTC

v_gene: TRBV2
j_gene: TRBJ1-5
d_gene: -
abundance: once
CDR3aa: CASRTEGDQPQHF
CDR3nt: TGTGCCAGCAGGACAGAAGGTGATCAGCCCCAGCATTTT

v_gene: TRBV14
j_gene: TRBJ1-1
d_gene: -
abundance: -
CDR3aa: CASSQAGQSTEAFF
CDR3nt: TGTGCCAGCAGCCAGGCGGGGCAAAGCACTGAAGCTTTCTTT

v_gene: TRBV7-8
j_gene: TRBJ2-7
d_gene: -
abundance: -
CDR3aa: CASSLVGESYEQYF
CDR3nt: TGTGCCAGCAGCTTAGTAGGAGAGTCTTACGAGCAGTACTTC

v_gene: TRBV6-6
j_gene: TRBJ2-7
d_gene: -
abundance: -
CDR3aa: CASSPVGGYGGSFISYEQYF
CDR3nt: TGTGCCAGCAGCCCAGTTGGGGGGTACGGGGGTAGCTTTATCTCCTACGAGCAGTACTTC

v_gene: TRBV30
j_gene: TRBJ1-6
d_gene: -
abundance: -
CDR3aa: CAWRLMGNSPLHF
CDR3nt: TGTGCCTGGAGACTCATGGGGAATTCACCCCTCCACTTT

v_gene: TRBV20-1
j_gene: TRBJ2-6
d_gene: -
abundance: -
CDR3aa: CSAIANVLTF
CDR3nt: TGCAGTGCTATCGCCAACGTCCTGACTTTC